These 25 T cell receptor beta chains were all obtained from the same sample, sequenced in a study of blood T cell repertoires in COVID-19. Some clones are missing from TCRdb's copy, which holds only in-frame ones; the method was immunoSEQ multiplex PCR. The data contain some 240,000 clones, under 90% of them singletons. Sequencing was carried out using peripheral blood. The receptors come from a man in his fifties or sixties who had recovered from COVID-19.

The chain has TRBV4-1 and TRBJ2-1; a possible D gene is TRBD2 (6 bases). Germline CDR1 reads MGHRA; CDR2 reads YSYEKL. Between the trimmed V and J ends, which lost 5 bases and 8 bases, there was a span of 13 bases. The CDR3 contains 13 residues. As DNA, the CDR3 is TGCGCCAGCAGCAAGACGTGGGGGGATGAGCAGTTCTTC. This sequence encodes CASSKTWGDEQFF.

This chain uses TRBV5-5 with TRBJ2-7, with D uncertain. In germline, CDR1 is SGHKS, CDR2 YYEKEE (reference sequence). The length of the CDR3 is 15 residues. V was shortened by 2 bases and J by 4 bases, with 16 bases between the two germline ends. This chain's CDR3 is CASSLISGGRYEQYF. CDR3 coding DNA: TGTGCCAGCAGCTTAATAAGTGGTGGTAGATACGAGCAGTACTTC. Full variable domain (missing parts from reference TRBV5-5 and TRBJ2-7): DAGVTQSPTHLIKTRGQQVTLRCSPISGHKSVSWYQQVLGQGPQFIFQYYEKEERGRGNFPDRFSARQFPNYSSELNVNALLLGDSALYLCASSLISGGRYEQYFGPGTRLTVT.

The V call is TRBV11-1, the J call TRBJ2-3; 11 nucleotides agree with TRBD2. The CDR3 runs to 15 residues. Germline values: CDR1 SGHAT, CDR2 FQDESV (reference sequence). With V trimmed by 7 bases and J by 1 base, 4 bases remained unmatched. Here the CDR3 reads CASNLAGGRTDTQYF. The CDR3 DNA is TGTGCCAGCAACCTAGCGGGAGGCCGCACAGATACGCAGTATTTT.

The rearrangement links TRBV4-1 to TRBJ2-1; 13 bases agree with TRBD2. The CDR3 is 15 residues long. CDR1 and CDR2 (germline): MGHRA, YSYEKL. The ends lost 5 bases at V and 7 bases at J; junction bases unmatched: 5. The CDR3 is CASSGLAGEGNEQFF. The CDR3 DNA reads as TGCGCCAGCAGCGGACTAGCGGGAGAGGGGAATGAGCAGTTCTTC.

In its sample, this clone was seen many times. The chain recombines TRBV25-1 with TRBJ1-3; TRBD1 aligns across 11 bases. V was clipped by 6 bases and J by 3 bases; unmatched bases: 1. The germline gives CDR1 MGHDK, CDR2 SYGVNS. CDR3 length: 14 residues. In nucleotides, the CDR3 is TGTGCCAGCAGGGGACAGGGGGATGGAAACACCATATATTTT. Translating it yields CASRGQGDGNTIYF.

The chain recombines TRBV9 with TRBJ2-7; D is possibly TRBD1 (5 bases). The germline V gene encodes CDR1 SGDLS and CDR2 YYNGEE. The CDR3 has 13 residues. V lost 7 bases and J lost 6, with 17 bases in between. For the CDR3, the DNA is TGTGCCAGCTCACAGGAAAATTCCGGCGAGCAGTACTTC. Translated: CASSQENSGEQYF.

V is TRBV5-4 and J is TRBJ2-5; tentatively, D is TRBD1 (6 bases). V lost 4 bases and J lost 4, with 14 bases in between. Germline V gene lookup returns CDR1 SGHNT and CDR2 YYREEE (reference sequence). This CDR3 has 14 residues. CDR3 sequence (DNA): TGTGCCAGCAGCCGCAGGGGAGACGGAGAGACCCAGTACTTC. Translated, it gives CASSRRGDGETQYF.

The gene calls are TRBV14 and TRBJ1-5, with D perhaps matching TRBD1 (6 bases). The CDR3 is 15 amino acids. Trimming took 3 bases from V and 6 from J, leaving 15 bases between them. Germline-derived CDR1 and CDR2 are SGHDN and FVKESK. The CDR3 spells CASSHEFRGCQPQHF. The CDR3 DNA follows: TGTGCCAGCAGCCATGAGTTCAGGGGTTGTCAGCCCCAGCATTTT. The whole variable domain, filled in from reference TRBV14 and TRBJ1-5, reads EAGVTQFPSHSVIEKGQTVTLRCDPISGHDNLYWYRRVMGKEIKFLLHFVKESKQDESGMPNNRFLAERTGGTYSTLKVQPAELEDSGVYFCASSHEFRGCQPQHFGDGTRLSIL.

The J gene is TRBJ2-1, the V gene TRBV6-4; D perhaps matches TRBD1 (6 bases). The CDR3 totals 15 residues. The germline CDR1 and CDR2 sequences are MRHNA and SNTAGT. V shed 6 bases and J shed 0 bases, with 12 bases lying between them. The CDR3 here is CASSVSGASYNEQFF. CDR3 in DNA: TGTGCCAGCAGCGTCTCAGGGGCCTCCTACAATGAGCAGTTCTTC.

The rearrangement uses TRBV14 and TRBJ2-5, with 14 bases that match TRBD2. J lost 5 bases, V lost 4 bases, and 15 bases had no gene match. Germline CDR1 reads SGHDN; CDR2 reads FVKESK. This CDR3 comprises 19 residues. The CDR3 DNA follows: TGTGCCAGCAGCCTCCTCGTGGGACTAGCGGGAGTCAATGGGGAGACCCAGTACTTC. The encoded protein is CASSLLVGLAGVNGETQYF. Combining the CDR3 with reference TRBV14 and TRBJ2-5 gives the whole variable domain EAGVTQFPSHSVIEKGQTVTLRCDPISGHDNLYWYRRVMGKEIKFLLHFVKESKQDESGMPNNRFLAERTGGTYSTLKVQPAELEDSGVYFCASSLLVGLAGVNGETQYFGPGTRLLVL.

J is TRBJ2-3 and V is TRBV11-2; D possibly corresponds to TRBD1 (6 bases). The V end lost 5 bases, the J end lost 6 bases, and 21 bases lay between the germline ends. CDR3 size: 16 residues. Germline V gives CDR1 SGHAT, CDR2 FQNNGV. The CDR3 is CASSQWVQGLRDTQYF. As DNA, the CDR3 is TGTGCCAGCAGCCAATGGGTACAGGGATTGCGGGATACGCAGTATTTT.

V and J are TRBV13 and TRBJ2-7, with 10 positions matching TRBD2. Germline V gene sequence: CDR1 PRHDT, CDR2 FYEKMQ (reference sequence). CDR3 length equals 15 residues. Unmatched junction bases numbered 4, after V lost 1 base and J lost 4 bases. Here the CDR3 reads CASSLDLAGEYEQYF. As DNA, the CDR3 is TGTGCCAGCAGCTTAGATCTAGCGGGGGAGTACGAGCAGTACTTC.

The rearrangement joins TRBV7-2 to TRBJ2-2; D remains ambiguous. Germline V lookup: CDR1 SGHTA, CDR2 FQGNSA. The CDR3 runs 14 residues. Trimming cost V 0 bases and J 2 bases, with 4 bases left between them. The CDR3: CASSLAPNTGELFF. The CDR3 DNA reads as TGTGCCAGCAGCTTAGCCCCTAACACCGGGGAGCTGTTTTTT.

The CDR3 spells CASSGQGSSYEQYF. CDR3 DNA: TGCGCCAGCAGTGGACAGGGAAGTTCCTACGAGCAGTACTTC. V and J are TRBV10-2 and TRBJ2-7, with TRBD1 identical over 7 bases. Germline trimming cut 4 bases from V and 1 base from J; bases unmatched to any gene: 4. Germline CDR1 reads WSHSY; CDR2 reads SAAADI. The CDR3 length is 14 residues.

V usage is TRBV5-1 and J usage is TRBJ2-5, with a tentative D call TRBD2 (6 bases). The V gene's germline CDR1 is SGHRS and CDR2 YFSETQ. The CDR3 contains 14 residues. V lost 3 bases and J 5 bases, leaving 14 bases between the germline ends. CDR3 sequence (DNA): TGCGCCAGCAGCTGGGGGGTCCAGGGCGAGACCCAGTACTTC. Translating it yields CASSWGVQGETQYF. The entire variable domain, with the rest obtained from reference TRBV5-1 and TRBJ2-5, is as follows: KAGVTQTPRYLIKTRGQQVTLSCSPISGHRSVSWYQQTPGQGLQFLFEYFSETQRNKGNFPGRFSGRQFSNSRSEMNVSTLELGDSALYLCASSWGVQGETQYFGPGTRLLVL.

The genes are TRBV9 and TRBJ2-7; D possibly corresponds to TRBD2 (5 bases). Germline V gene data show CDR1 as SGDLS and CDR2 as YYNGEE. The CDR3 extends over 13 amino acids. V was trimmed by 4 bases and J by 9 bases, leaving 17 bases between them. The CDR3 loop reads CASSPTWSGVQYF. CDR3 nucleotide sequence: TGTGCCAGCAGCCCGACCTGGAGCGGCGTGCAGTACTTC.

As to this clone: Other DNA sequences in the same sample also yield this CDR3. The CDR3 here is CASSPPGNYGYTF. CDR3 nucleotides: TGTGCCAGCAGCCCGCCAGGGAACTATGGCTACACCTTC. The rearrangement uses TRBV28 and TRBJ1-2; D may be TRBD1 (5 bases). Trimming removed 6 bases at V and 2 bases at J, with 10 bases between. Germline assignment: CDR1 MDHEN and CDR2 SYDVKM. There are 13 residues in the CDR3.

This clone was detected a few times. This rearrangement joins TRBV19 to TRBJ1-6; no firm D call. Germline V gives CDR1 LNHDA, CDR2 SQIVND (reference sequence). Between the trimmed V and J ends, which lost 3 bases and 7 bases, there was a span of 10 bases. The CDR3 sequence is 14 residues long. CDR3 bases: TGTGCCAGTAGTATTAGACGGGGAAATTCACCCCTCCACTTT. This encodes CASSIRRGNSPLHF.

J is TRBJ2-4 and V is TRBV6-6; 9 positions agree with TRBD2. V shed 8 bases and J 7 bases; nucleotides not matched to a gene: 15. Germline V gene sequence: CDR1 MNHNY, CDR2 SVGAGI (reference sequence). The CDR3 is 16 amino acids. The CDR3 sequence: CASPRERGAQRNIQYF. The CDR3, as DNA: TGTGCCAGCCCGCGCGAGCGGGGGGCTCAGAGGAACATTCAGTACTTC.

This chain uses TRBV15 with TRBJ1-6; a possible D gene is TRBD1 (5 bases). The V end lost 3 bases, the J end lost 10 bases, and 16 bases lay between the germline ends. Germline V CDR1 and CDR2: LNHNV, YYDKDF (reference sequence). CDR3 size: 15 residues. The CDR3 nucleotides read TGTGCCACCAGCAGGTCACGGGGCGGGGGGTCACCCCTCCACTTT. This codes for CATSRSRGGGSPLHF.

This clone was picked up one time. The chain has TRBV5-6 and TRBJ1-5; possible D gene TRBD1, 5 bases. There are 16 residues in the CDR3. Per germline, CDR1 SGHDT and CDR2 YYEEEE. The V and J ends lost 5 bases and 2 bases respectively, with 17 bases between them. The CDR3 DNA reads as TGTGCCAGCAGTAGACTTCTTGGGGCGGGCAATCAGCCCCAGCATTTT. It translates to CASSRLLGAGNQPQHF.

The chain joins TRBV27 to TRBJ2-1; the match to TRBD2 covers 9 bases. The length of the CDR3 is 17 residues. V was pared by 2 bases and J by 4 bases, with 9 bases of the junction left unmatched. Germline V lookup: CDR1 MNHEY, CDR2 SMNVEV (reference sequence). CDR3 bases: TGTGCCAGCAGTTTACGTTCTAGCGGGATCTCTTACAATGAGCAGTTCTTC. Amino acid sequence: CASSLRSSGISYNEQFF.

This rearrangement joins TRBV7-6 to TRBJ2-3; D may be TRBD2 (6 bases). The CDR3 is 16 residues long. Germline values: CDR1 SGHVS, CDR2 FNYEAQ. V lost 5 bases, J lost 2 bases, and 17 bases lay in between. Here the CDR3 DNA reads TGTGCCAGCAGCCGGGGAACGGGAGTCCACACAGATACGCAGTATTTT. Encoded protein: CASSRGTGVHTDTQYF.

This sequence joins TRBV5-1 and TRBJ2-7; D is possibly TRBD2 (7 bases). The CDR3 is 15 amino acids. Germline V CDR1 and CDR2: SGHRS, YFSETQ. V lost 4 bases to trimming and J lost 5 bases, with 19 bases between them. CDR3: CASSRGPGGGDEQYF. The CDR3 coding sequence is TGCGCCAGCAGCCGGGGACCTGGCGGGGGCGACGAGCAGTACTTC. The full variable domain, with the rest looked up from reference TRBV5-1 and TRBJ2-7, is KAGVTQTPRYLIKTRGQQVTLSCSPISGHRSVSWYQQTPGQGLQFLFEYFSETQRNKGNFPGRFSGRQFSNSRSEMNVSTLELGDSALYLCASSRGPGGGDEQYFGPGTRLTVT.

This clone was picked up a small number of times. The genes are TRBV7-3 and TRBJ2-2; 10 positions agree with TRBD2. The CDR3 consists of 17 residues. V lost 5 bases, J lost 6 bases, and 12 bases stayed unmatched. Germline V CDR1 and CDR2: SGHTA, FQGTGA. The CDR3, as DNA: TGTGCCAGCAGCCCCCCCGCGGGAAGCGGGAGGGCCGGGGAGCTGTTTTTT. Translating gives CASSPPAGSGRAGELFF.